Sequencing of this T cell receptor beta chain was carried out in a study of blood T cell repertoires in COVID-19. About the research overall: Samples came from the United States, Italy and Spain, spanning acute and convalescent COVID-19.

The CDR3 has 13 residues. With V trimmed by 3 bases and J by 8 bases, 4 bases remained unmatched. In germline, CDR1 is SGHTA, CDR2 FQGTGA. Under the authors' procedure: Quantification of nucleated cells was approximated via reference gene primer amplification. The protocol was immunoSEQ multiplex PCR, while the TCRdb copy is restricted to in-frame clones and leaves out a portion. V, J and clone size derive from that table, while D and trimming were established from the DNA sequence. The sample contains under 200,000 clones, about 90% of which appear only once. The clonotype was recovered from a young man with active or convalescent COVID-19. V is TRBV7-3 and J is TRBJ2-1, with 7 positions matching TRBD2. The sample was peripheral blood. The DNA for the CDR3 is TGTGCCAGCAGCTTGATCACTAGCGATGAGCAGTTCTTC. This sequence encodes CASSLITSDEQFF.